This T cell receptor (beta chain) originates from a study of naive and memory T cell subsets. This clonotype appeared many times. This CDR3 has 17 residues. V was shortened by 6 bases and J by 0 bases, with 18 bases between the two germline ends. In germline, CDR1 is ENHRY, CDR2 SYGVKD. Two oligonucleotides, mixed equimolar, formed the beta constant-region primer covering TRBC1 and TRBC2. Ligation attached a single-stranded oligonucleotide with a 12-nucleotide UMI and the SP2 primer to the cDNA 3' end. The ligated cDNA underwent four PCR rounds using SP2 and nested alpha and beta constant-region primers. TCRdb used MiXCR to reprocess the UMI-ligation and nested PCR reads, holding one entry per CDR3 protein. Counted here are about 4,600 distinct CDR3 sequences, just over 7% occurring once; the ten biggest clones make up approximately 83%. Alpha and beta libraries were amplified separately from the second PCR onward.

Sequencing input: CD4+ TEMRA cells from blood. Subset noted: effector memory re-expressing CD45RA, CD45RA+ CD27-. The V and J genes are TRBV10-3 and TRBJ2-1, with D perhaps TRBD2 (7 bases). This clonotype was sampled from a human donor in good health. CDR3: CAISRDTGRSSYNEQFF. In DNA, the CDR3 is TGTGCCATCAGCCGGGACACCGGGAGGAGCTCCTACAATGAGCAGTTCTTC.